This paragraph covers one TCR beta chain sequence. Germline assignment: CDR1 LNHDA and CDR2 SQIVND (reference sequence). CDR3 length: 19 amino acids. Trimming took off 2 bases at V and 0 bases at J, with 17 bases between the two ends. Assay: immunoSEQ multiplex PCR; the TCRdb copy retains only in-frame clones and omits some. The repertoire includes about 280,000 clones, roughly 90% of them detected once, and approximately 1.5% sits in the top ten. This sample is part of a study of blood T cell repertoires in COVID-19. The sequence was collected from a woman in her late teens or twenties with acute COVID-19. This chain links TRBV19 with TRBJ1-6; D is undetermined. Source material: PBMCs or T cells enriched from blood (not recorded which). The CDR3 spells CASSITAWRGSSYNSPLHF. Here the CDR3 DNA reads TGTGCCAGTAGTATAACGGCGTGGCGCGGGAGCTCCTATAATTCACCCCTCCACTTT.